These 25 T cell receptor beta chains were all obtained from the same sample, sequenced in a study of CD8 T cells in ankylosing spondylitis. TCRdb redid the calling of the 5' RACE reads with MiXCR, one entry per CDR3 protein. The sample carries roughly 230,000 distinct CDR3 sequences, over 7% recorded once. Specimen: blood, either unsorted or a sorted T cell fraction (not recorded which). These receptors all stem from a female donor with ankylosing spondylitis or in good health (not recorded which).

This clonotype showed up many times. The V and J genes are TRBV6-2 or TRBV6-3 and TRBJ2-2, with TRBD1 as a possible D gene (6 bases). This CDR3 has 12 residues. Germline assignment: CDR1 MNHEY and CDR2 SVGEGT. V lost 8 bases, J lost 6 bases, and 10 bases lay in between. CDR3 coding DNA: TGTGCCAGCCTACAGGGAGCCGGGGAGCTGTTTTTT. Its translation is CASLQGAGELFF.

This clonotype was detected ten times or more. At one of its ends the junction is not consistent with the germline gene, which may arise from a read error. J is TRBJ2-7 and V is TRBV27; weak D call: TRBD1 (7 bases). CDR1 and CDR2 (germline): MNHEY, SMNVEV (reference sequence). The CDR3 sequence is 16 residues long. The CDR3 nucleotides are TGCACCAGCAGCCCGCCGGCGGGACAGAACACCTACGAGCAGTACTTC. Amino acids: CTSSPPAGQNTYEQYF.

This clonotype showed up many times. The chain employs TRBV7-6 and TRBJ2-5, with D unresolved. V was cut by 2 bases and J by 5 bases, with 9 bases left in between. CDR1 SGHVS and CDR2 FNYEAQ come from the germline V gene. The CDR3 covers 13 residues. The CDR3 DNA reads as TGTGCCAGCAGCTTATCCGCCCTGGAGACCCAGTACTTC. It specifies CASSLSALETQYF.

Ten or more counts support this clonotype. V usage is TRBV18 and J usage is TRBJ2-1; 10 bases agree with TRBD1. This CDR3 region has 15 residues. CDR1 is KGHSH, CDR2 LQKENI, per germline. Losses at the gene ends were 4 bases for V and 4 bases for J; bases not matched to a gene: 4. In DNA form, the CDR3 reads TGTGCCAGCTCACAGGGACAGGGGAGGTACAATGAGCAGTTCTTC. Translating gives CASSQGQGRYNEQFF.

This clonotype has a count of ten or more. This chain's CDR3 is CASSLTGTVNTEAFF. CDR3 coding DNA: TGTGCCAGCAGCTTAACCGGGACAGTGAACACTGAAGCTTTCTTT. The chain employs TRBV7-2 and TRBJ1-1; 7 bases agree with TRBD1. This CDR3 contains 15 residues. CDR1 SGHTA and CDR2 FQGNSA come from the germline V gene. The V and J ends lost 2 bases and 0 bases, in that order; junction bases with no gene match: 3.

On this clonotype: It may be a read error: a sequence one base away is much more abundant. The rearrangement joins TRBV14 to TRBJ2-6, with 10 bases lining up with TRBD1. V trimming: 3 bases; J trimming: 3 bases; junction bases outside the gene matches: 8. From germline, CDR1 is SGHDN and CDR2 FVKESK. The CDR3 totals 18 residues. The CDR3 region is CASSQGTGDLFGANVLTF. For the CDR3, the DNA is TGTGCCAGCAGCCAGGGGACAGGGGACTTGTTTGGGGCCAACGTCCTGACTTTC.

The table lists this clonotype with many counts. The chain carries TRBV25-1 and TRBJ2-7, with D unresolved. With 5 bases removed from V and 6 bases from J, the gap between germline ends came to 5 bases. Germline V gene lookup returns CDR1 MGHDK and CDR2 SYGVNS. This CDR3 comprises 10 residues. The CDR3 loop is CASSLGEQYF. The CDR3 nucleotides are TGTGCCAGCAGTTTAGGCGAGCAGTACTTC.

This clonotype was found many times. The chain couples TRBV6-5 to TRBJ2-1, with D hard to call. With 7 bases removed from V and 6 bases from J, the gap between germline ends came to 7 bases. This CDR3 contains 11 residues. Germline loops: CDR1 MNHEY, CDR2 SVGAGI. Written as DNA, the CDR3 is TGTGCCAGCATGGGCGCCAATGAGCAGTTCTTC. Translating it yields CASMGANEQFF.

The J gene is TRBJ2-7, the V gene TRBV5-1; perhaps TRBD1 as D (6 bases). Between the trimmed V and J ends, which lost 4 bases and 6 bases, there was a span of 11 bases. CDR3 length equals 12 residues. Germline V lookup: CDR1 SGHRS, CDR2 YFSETQ. CDR3 in amino acids: CASSPTGREQYF. The DNA for the CDR3 is TGCGCCAGCAGCCCCACAGGGCGCGAGCAGTACTTC. The whole variable domain, remainder taken from reference TRBV5-1 and TRBJ2-7, is KAGVTQTPRYLIKTRGQQVTLSCSPISGHRSVSWYQQTPGQGLQFLFEYFSETQRNKGNFPGRFSGRQFSNSRSEMNVSTLELGDSALYLCASSPTGREQYFGPGTRLTVT.

This clonotype was counted many times. The V call is TRBV11-2, the J call TRBJ2-5; tentatively, D is TRBD2 (5 bases). There are 14 residues in the CDR3. From germline, CDR1 is SGHAT and CDR2 FQNNGV. V was shortened by 0 bases and J by 4 bases, with 9 bases between the two germline ends. The CDR3 here is CASSLEAAGETQYF. The CDR3 bases are TGTGCCAGCAGCTTAGAAGCGGCGGGAGAGACCCAGTACTTC.

This clonotype has ten or more counts. The chain has TRBV20-1 and TRBJ2-5; tentative D call: TRBD1 (8 bases). Germline-derived CDR1 and CDR2 are DFQATT and SNEGSKA (reference sequence). V lost 5 bases and J lost 4, with 17 bases in between. The CDR3 is made up of 14 amino acids. CDR3 nucleotide sequence: TGCAGTGCTTTAGACAGGGGAGGGGGAGAGACCCAGTACTTC. It yields the protein CSALDRGGGETQYF.

This clonotype was observed a few times. CDR3 sequence (DNA): TGTGCCAGCACACCAACAGAGCTCTATGGCTACACCTTC. Translation: CASTPTELYGYTF. The chain is built from TRBV9 and TRBJ1-2; D unclear. There are 13 residues in the CDR3. Trimming left V 6 bases short and J 4 bases short, with 13 bases between. Looked up from germline, CDR1 is SGDLS and CDR2 is YYNGEE.

This clonotype was seen repeatedly, ten times or more. The chain recombines TRBV5-6 with TRBJ2-7, with 11 bases aligning to TRBD2. CDR1 is SGHDT and CDR2 is YYEEEE in the germline V gene. The CDR3 spans 15 residues. V gave up 2 bases and J gave up 3 bases; unmatched junction bases: 4. The DNA for the CDR3 is TGTGCCAGCAGCTTACTAGCGGGAGTTTTCTACGAGCAGTACTTC. It encodes CASSLLAGVFYEQYF.

This clonotype has a handful of counts. This chain uses TRBV3-1 with TRBJ2-1; possibly TRBD1 for D (6 bases). V gave up 6 bases and J gave up 9 bases, with 15 bases separating them. The CDR3 runs 13 residues. Germline V CDR1 and CDR2: LGHDT, YNNKEL (reference sequence). The CDR3 sequence: CASRGAVSLEQFF. The CDR3 region has the DNA TGTGCCAGCAGGGGGGCGGTGTCCCTTGAGCAGTTCTTC.

This clonotype was detected ten times or more. This rearrangement joins TRBV28 to TRBJ2-1; D is possibly TRBD1 or TRBD2 (5 bases each). The CDR3 contains 13 residues. Trimming left V 5 bases short and J 6 bases short, with 11 bases between. Germline CDR1 is MDHEN and CDR2 is SYDVKM. DNA for the CDR3: TGTGCCAGCAGTCCCGCGAGGGGCAATGAGCAGTTCTTC. Translating gives CASSPARGNEQFF.

This clonotype has at least ten counts. The CDR3 DNA sequence: TGTGCCTGGAGTGTAAAGGTTGGGGGGCGGATAAGAAGTCAGCCCCAGCATTTT. Protein: CAWSVKVGGRIRSQPQHF. The chain couples TRBV30 to TRBJ1-5; weak D call: TRBD1 (6 bases). This CDR3 region has 18 residues. V was cut by 0 bases and J by 6 bases, with 24 bases left in between. Germline CDR1 reads GTSNPN; CDR2 reads SVGIG (reference sequence). Full variable domain (remainder filled in from reference TRBV30 and TRBJ1-5): SQTIHQWPATLVQPVGSPLSLECTVEGTSNPNLYWYRQAAGRGLQLLFYSVGIGQISSEVPQNLSASRPQDRQFILSSKKLLLSDSGFYLCAWSVKVGGRIRSQPQHFGDGTRLSIL.

This clonotype was seen repeatedly, ten times or more. J is TRBJ2-3 and V is TRBV6-1; possibly TRBD1 or TRBD2 for D (5 bases each). The CDR3 is 14 residues long. Looked up from germline, CDR1 is MNHNS and CDR2 is SASEGT. V was trimmed by 4 bases and J by 6 bases, leaving 14 bases between them. DNA of the CDR3: TGTGCCAGCAGTGGGGACCGCGGACGTGATACGCAGTATTTT. This encodes CASSGDRGRDTQYF.

Ten or more counts support this clonotype. The J gene is TRBJ2-5, the V gene TRBV9, with D perhaps matching TRBD1 or TRBD2 (5 bases each). Germline lookup yields CDR1 SGDLS and CDR2 YYNGEE. The CDR3 is made up of 15 amino acids. Trimming left V 3 bases short and J 4 bases short, with 16 bases between. The CDR3 DNA reads TGTGCCAGCAGCGAGAGGGCCGGGACGCGAGAGACCCAGTACTTC. Residues: CASSERAGTRETQYF.

Notes on this clonotype: One base away lies a much larger clone, so this may be a sequencing read error. The chain employs TRBV7-2 and TRBJ2-5; D remains ambiguous. This CDR3 contains 9 residues. Germline V gives CDR1 SGHTA, CDR2 FQGNSA. Written as DNA, the CDR3 is TGTGTCGTTGGAGAGACCCAGTACTTC. It encodes CVVGETQYF.

This clonotype was recorded at least ten times. The J gene is TRBJ2-5, the V gene TRBV4-3; D unclear. CDR1 and CDR2 (germline): LGHNA, YSLEER. This CDR3 is 13 amino acids long. V was trimmed by 1 base and J by 5 bases, leaving 8 bases between them. The DNA for the CDR3 is TGCGCCAGCAGCCAAGTCCTGGGGGAGACCCAGTACTTC. Translation: CASSQVLGETQYF.

This clonotype showed up many times. This chain uses TRBV7-2 with TRBJ2-7; D unresolved. V lost 5 bases to trimming and J lost 0 bases, with 14 bases between them. Germline loops: CDR1 SGHTA, CDR2 FQGNSA. The CDR3 consists of 15 residues. CDR3 nucleotide sequence: TGTGCCAGCAGCCCGAGGTCTGGCGGCTCCTACGAGCAGTACTTC. Amino acids: CASSPRSGGSYEQYF.

This clonotype showed up many times. The chain joins TRBV12-3 or TRBV12-4 to TRBJ1-5; possible D gene TRBD1, 6 bases. The CDR3 has 15 residues. V was pared by 4 bases and J by 6 bases, with 16 bases between. CDR3 nucleotide sequence: TGTGCCAGCAGTTGGGGACGGGGCAGGGGTCAGCCCCAGCATTTT. Translating gives CASSWGRGRGQPQHF.

This clonotype was seen many times. This rearrangement joins TRBV20-1 to TRBJ1-5; D perhaps matches TRBD1 (5 bases). V lost 3 bases to trimming and J lost 5 bases, with 11 bases between them. The CDR3 sequence is 13 residues long. The germline V gene has CDR1 DFQATT and CDR2 SNEGSKA (reference sequence). The CDR3: CSARAGVDQPQHF. Written as DNA, the CDR3 is TGCAGTGCTAGGGCGGGGGTAGATCAGCCCCAGCATTTT.

This clonotype showed up just once. Being one base from a much bigger clone, this may be a read error. This chain links TRBV7-9 with TRBJ1-1; D gene uncertain. Germline V gene data show CDR1 as SEHNR and CDR2 as FQNEAQ (reference sequence). The CDR3 contains 14 residues. In DNA, the CDR3 is TGTGCCAGCAGCCGGGCCCCTCCGGGCACTGAAACTTTCTTT. This translates into CASSRAPPGTETFF.

About this clonotype itself: Since a much larger clone is just one base distant, this may be a read error. The CDR3 DNA is TGTACCAGCAGGCCATCGGGAGTGGGCACAGATACGCAGTATTTT. Its protein is CTSRPSGVGTDTQYF. V and J are TRBV7-2 and TRBJ2-3; D perhaps matches TRBD2 (6 bases). Germline V gene lookup returns CDR1 SGHTA and CDR2 FQGNSA. V lost 6 bases and J lost 1, with 14 bases in between. CDR3 length: 15 residues.